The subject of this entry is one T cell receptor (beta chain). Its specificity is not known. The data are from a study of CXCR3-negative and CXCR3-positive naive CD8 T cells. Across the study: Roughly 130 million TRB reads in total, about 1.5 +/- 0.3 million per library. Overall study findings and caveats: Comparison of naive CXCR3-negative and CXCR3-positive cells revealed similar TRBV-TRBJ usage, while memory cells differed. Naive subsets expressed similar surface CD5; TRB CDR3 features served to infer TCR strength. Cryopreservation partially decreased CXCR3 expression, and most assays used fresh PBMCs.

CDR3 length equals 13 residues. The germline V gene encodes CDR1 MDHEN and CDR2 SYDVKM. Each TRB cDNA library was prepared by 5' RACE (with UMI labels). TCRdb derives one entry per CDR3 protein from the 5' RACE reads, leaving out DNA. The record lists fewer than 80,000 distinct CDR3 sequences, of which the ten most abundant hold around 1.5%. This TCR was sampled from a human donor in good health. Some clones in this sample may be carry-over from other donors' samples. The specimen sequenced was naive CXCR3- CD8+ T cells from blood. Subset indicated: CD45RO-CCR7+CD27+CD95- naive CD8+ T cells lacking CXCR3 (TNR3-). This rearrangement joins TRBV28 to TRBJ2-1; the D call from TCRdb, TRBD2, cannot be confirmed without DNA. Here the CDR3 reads CASSLHLASEQFF.